This T cell receptor beta chain was observed in a study of T cells in Graves' hyperthyroidism and ophthalmopathy. The CDR3 length is 16 residues. The germline V gene has CDR1 LNHDA and CDR2 SQIVND (reference sequence). The V and J ends lost 4 bases and 2 bases respectively, with 17 bases between them. RNA transcripts gave rise to amplified TCR beta CDR3 regions. A set of HTBI primers served as the primers for a first-round RT-PCR of the TCR CDR3. TCRdb reanalysed the multiplex PCR reads using MiXCR and keeps one entry per CDR3 protein. The sample yields fewer than 900,000 distinct CDR3 sequences, roughly a sixth seen once.

The sequence came from a woman aged 50 to 65 with Graves' hyperthyroidism that later progressed to Graves' ophthalmopathy. Material: blood. V usage is TRBV19 and J usage is TRBJ1-1; no firm D call. This CDR3 is CASSRVVGIINTEAFF. Written as DNA, the CDR3 is TGTGCCAGTAGTAGGGTAGTGGGGATTATCAACACTGAAGCTTTCTTT.